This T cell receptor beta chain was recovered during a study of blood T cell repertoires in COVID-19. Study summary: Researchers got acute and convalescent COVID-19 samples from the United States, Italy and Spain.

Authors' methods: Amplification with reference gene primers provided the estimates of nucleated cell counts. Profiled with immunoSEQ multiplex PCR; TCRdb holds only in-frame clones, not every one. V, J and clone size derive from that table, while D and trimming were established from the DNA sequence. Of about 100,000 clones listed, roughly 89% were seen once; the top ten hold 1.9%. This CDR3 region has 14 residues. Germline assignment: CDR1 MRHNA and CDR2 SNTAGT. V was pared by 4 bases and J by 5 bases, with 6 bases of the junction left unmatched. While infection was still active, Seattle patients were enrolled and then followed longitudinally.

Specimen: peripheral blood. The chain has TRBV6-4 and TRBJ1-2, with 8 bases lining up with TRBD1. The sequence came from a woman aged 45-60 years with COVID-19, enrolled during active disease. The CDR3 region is CASSAQGTGYGYTF. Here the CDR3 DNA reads TGTGCCAGCAGTGCGCAGGGGACAGGATATGGCTACACCTTC.